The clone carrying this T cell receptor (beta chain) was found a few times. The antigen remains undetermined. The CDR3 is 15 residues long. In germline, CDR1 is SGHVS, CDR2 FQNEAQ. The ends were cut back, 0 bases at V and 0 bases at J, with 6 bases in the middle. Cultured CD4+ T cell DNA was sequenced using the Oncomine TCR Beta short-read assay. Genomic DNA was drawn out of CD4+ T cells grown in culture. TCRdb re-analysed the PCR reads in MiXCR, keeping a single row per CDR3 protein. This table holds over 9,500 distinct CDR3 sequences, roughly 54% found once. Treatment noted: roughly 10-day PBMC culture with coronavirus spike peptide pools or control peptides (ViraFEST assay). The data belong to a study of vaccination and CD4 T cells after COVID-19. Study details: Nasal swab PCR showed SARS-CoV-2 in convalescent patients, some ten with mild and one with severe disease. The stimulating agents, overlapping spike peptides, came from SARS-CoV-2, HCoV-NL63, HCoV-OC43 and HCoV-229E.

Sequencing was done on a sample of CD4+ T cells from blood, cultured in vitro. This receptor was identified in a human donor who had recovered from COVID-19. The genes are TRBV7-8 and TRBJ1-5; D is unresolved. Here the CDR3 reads CASSLASYSNQPQHF. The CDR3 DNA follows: TGTGCCAGCAGCTTAGCTTCTTATAGCAATCAGCCCCAGCATTTT.